This T cell receptor beta chain was retrieved from a study of blood T cell repertoires in COVID-19 (TCRdb year 2020). About the full investigation: Collaborator samples came from the United States, Italy and Spain and covered acute and convalescent phases of COVID-19. Subjects who had been exposed to COVID-19, were actively infected with it, or had recovered from it provided the deeply sampled blood TCRbeta repertoires that made up the dataset. Samples were obtained from the ongoing ImmuneRACE study (first 160 participants) and from over a thousand subjects provided by 6 global collaborators. Nearly every sample came with metadata listing a de-identified subject ID, COVID-19 status, age in years and sex. The repertoires were made available in a free public database intended to serve as a resource for research on the immune response to SARS-CoV-2. The prospective study material was composed of cDNA or gDNA derived from T cells, B-cell-depleted T cells, or PBMCs. HLA class I and class II types, where available, came from metadata supplied by the sample provider rather than from assay-based typing.

TCRbeta CDR3 regions were amplified from genomic DNA using the immunoSEQ Assay, a bias-controlled multiplex PCR. Under the source paper's analysis protocol: Nucleated cell counts per sample were estimated from amplification of reference gene primers within the assay. To quantify the absolute abundance of each unique TCRbeta CDR3 rearrangement, sequence reads were collapsed and filtered. For each sample, productive Simpson clonality was calculated as the square root of Simpson's diversity index over productive rearrangements. Not all clones reach the TCRdb copy of this immuneACCESS table, which keeps in-frame sequences only. Checked studies attribute under half of the gap to unresolved V genes and leave the rest unexplained. D and trimming come from the DNA, and the V and J calls and clone size come from that table. Here the sample has some 150,000 clones; more than 85% occur a single time. In total, the top ten clones hold about 5.6% of the sample.

As regards this clone: Its specific antigen is unknown. One base away there is no much larger clone; base qualities are not given.

The paper's findings and limits, for the study overall: How much clinical and demographic metadata was included differed by source and by participant, and the metadata was provided uncurated.

CDR1 and CDR2 (MDHEN, SYDVKM) derive from the germline V gene. Relative to germline, V is 3 bases shorter and J is 0 bases shorter, with 13 bases between their ends. The CDR3 contains 16 residues, cysteine and phenylalanine counted. CDR3 DNA is the only sequence kept; it has 48 bases, read in frame from the first base. Whole blood was collected in K2EDTA tubes by collaborating institutions according to the institutions' own protocols. For TCRbeta analysis, collaborators shipped samples in one of three forms: frozen whole blood, isolated PBMCs, or DNA extracted from either of those sample types. Sequenced sample: peripheral blood. The TCR was taken from a human donor in a cohort sampled during active COVID-19. The rearrangement joined TRBV28 to TRBJ2-3; TRBD1 is perhaps the D gene, given 6 matching bases. The nucleotide sequence reads TGTGCCAGCAGTTTCTCACAGGGAACTAGCACAGATACGCAGTATTTT. This gives the protein CASSFSQGTSTDTQYF.